This TCR beta chain was sequenced during a study of T-cell memory formation after mild COVID-19. For the study at large: TCR clusters were mostly donor specific.

This clonotype was detected many times. Antigen: not known. Points from the study as a whole: Clones that contracted from day 15 to 85 had balanced CD4/CD8; later expanders were CD4+ biased. Those CD4+ clones that contracted were mainly in CM and EM (CD8+ ones in EMRA).

Germline values: CDR1 GTSNPN, CDR2 SVGIG (reference sequence). The V and J ends lost 2 bases and 4 bases, in that order; junction bases with no gene match: 6. The CDR3 is made up of 14 amino acids. One entry per CDR3 protein results from TCRdb running MiXCR on the 5' RACE reads. The sample has 250,000 to 350,000 distinct CDR3 sequences, around a sixth seen once. The rearrangement links TRBV30 to TRBJ2-5; TRBD2 agrees at 8 bases. Sequencing was carried out using PBMCs or a T cell subset sorted from them (not recorded which). This clonotype was sampled from a man between 18 and 35 years old who had mild COVID-19 (a few samples of this study predate the infection). Cell type and time point are not known. This chain's CDR3 is CAWSFSGASETQYF. The CDR3 region has the DNA TGTGCCTGGAGTTTTAGCGGGGCCTCAGAGACCCAGTACTTC.